This TCR beta chain was sequenced for a study of blood T cell repertoires in COVID-19. Background on the study: Whether acute or convalescent, the COVID-19 samples came from the United States, Italy and Spain. T cells, B-cell-depleted T cells, or PBMCs supplied cDNA or gDNA.

Germline CDR1 SGHTA, CDR2 FQGTGA. Between the trimmed V and J ends, which lost 1 base and 7 bases, there was a span of 8 bases. This CDR3 comprises 13 residues. Original methodology: Scientists estimated how many nucleated cells there were by amplifying reference gene primers. The table came from immunoSEQ multiplex PCR; TCRdb's copy has only in-frame clones and leaves some out. D and trimming were read from the DNA, whereas the V and J calls and clone size are those reported in that table. Here the sample spans some 150,000 clones, 70% to 90% being singletons. This clone was seen more than once but under ten times.

The clonotype comes from a man aged 40-55 years who had recovered from COVID-19. Sequenced: peripheral blood. This sequence joins TRBV7-3 and TRBJ2-1; D is ambiguous. CDR3 bases: TGTGCCAGCAGCTTAAGCGGTGGGAATGAGCAGTTCTTC. It translates to CASSLSGGNEQFF.